Listed below are T cell receptor beta chains from one sample, sequenced in a study of T cell changes during pregnancy in multiple sclerosis. Sequencing was performed with immunoSEQ multiplex PCR; in TCRdb, only in-frame clones are kept and a portion is missing. The data show about 71,000 clones, about 91% seen once. Specimen: CD8+ T cells from peripheral blood mononuclear cells, collected before pregnancy. The origin of the receptors is a female donor with multiple sclerosis, enrolled in a pregnancy study. Each CDR3 is given with its conserved first and last residue. Fields, in order: J gene, V gene, D gene, clone size, CDR3 DNA, CDR3 protein. A D gene is named only where the DNA matches it firmly. Rows may omit the clone size; those that give it use once, few, many or a size class.

>TRBJ1-6|TRBV11-2|TRBD1|.
TGTGCCAGCACCCCTTGGGGGACAGGGGGCGACAATTCACCCCTCCACTTT
CASTPWGTGGDNSPLHF
>TRBJ1-1|TRBV2|.|.
TGTGCCAGCGCCACAGGGTTCCTCATGAACACTGAAGCTTTCTTT
CASATGFLMNTEAFF
>TRBJ2-1|TRBV2|TRBD1|once
TGTGCCAGCAAGGATTCCGGGACAGTCAATGAGCAGTTCTTC
CASKDSGTVNEQFF
>TRBJ2-1|TRBV10-2|.|.
TGCGCCAGCAGTGACTTTGAGCAGTTCTTC
CASSDFEQFF
>TRBJ2-1|TRBV13|.|.
TGTGCCAGCAGCTCCCGGGACAAATACAATGAGCAGTTCTTC
CASSSRDKYNEQFF
>TRBJ2-2|TRBV7-2|.|.
TGTGCCAGCAGCTATGTTACTAGCATCTTTACCGGGGAGCTGTTTTTT
CASSYVTSIFTGELFF
>TRBJ1-5|TRBV6-1|.|.
TGTGCCAGCAGTGTAGACCGGGACATGGATTATAGCAATCAGCCCCAGCATTTT
CASSVDRDMDYSNQPQHF
>TRBJ2-7|TRBV13|TRBD1|.
TGTGCCAGCAGCTCCGACAGGGGTTCCTACGAGCAGTACTTC
CASSSDRGSYEQYF
>TRBJ2-3|TRBV7-9|TRBD1|few
TGTGCCAGCAGCTTTCGGGGACAGGGCACGAGAGATACGCAGTATTTT
CASSFRGQGTRDTQYF
>TRBJ2-3|TRBV4-2|TRBD2|.
TGTGCCAGCAGCCAAAAGACTAGCGGGGACTCAGATACGCAGTATTTT
CASSQKTSGDSDTQYF
>TRBJ2-2|TRBV4-1|.|.
TGCGCCAGCAGCCAAGATGAGCTAGCTCCCGGGGAGCTGTTTTTT
CASSQDELAPGELFF
>TRBJ1-6|TRBV7-2|TRBD1|.
TGTGCCAGCAGCTTAGCGCGGGCAGGGGGTTCCTACGGACCCCTCCACTTT
CASSLARAGGSYGPLHF
>TRBJ1-1|TRBV5-5|TRBD1|.
TGTGCCAGCAGCCTCCCGACAGGGGCGATGGTTGAAGCTTTCTTT
CASSLPTGAMVEAFF
>TRBJ1-1|TRBV2|.|once
TGTGCCATTCTAGGGACAATGAACACTGAAGCTTTCTTT
CAILGTMNTEAFF
>TRBJ2-5|TRBV5-6|.|.
TGTGCCAGCAGCTTGGCCTCAGCGTACCAAGAGACCCAGTACTTC
CASSLASAYQETQYF
>TRBJ1-2|TRBV7-9|TRBD1|.
TGTGCCAGCAGCTATGGGACAGCGGGCTATGGCTACACCTTC
CASSYGTAGYGYTF
>TRBJ2-1|TRBV10-1|TRBD1|.
TGCGCCAGCAGTGGACAACAGGGGACCCCACCTCCCTACAATGAGCAGTTCTTC
CASSGQQGTPPPYNEQFF
>TRBJ2-7|TRBV6-1|TRBD2|.
TGTGCCAGCAGCCGGGGGGAGGCTCACAATTACGAGCAGTACTTC
CASSRGEAHNYEQYF
>TRBJ2-1|TRBV5-1|.|.
TGCGCCAGCACCGAGGACCAGGGCTTGGGTGAGCAGTTCTTC
CASTEDQGLGEQFF
>TRBJ2-1|TRBV13|.|.
TGTGCCAGCAGCTTAGCGGCGGGGGCTTACAATGAGCAGTTCTTC
CASSLAAGAYNEQFF
>TRBJ2-7|TRBV2|.|.
TGTGCCAGCAGTGACTCCCAACTAGATTCGTACGAGCAGTACTTC
CASSDSQLDSYEQYF
>TRBJ2-4|TRBV1|.|.
TGCACCAGCAGCGGAGAAGGAGAGGTCCGGGGAGCCAAAAACATTCAGTACTTC
CTSSGEGEVRGAKNIQYF
>TRBJ1-6|TRBV15|.|.
TGTGCCACCAGCAGAGAGTCAGGTTCACCCCTCCACTTT
CATSRESGSPLHF
>TRBJ2-7|TRBV5-5|.|.
TGTGCCAGCAGCTCCGACAGCCTCCCATCCTACGAGCAGTACTTC
CASSSDSLPSYEQYF
>TRBJ2-7|TRBV5-8|TRBD1|.
TGTGCCAGCAGCCTCGACAGGGTCGGCTCCTACGAGCAGTACTTC
CASSLDRVGSYEQYF
>TRBJ1-2|TRBV4-1|.|.
TGCGCCAGCAGCCAGCCGGGATATAGTGGCTACACCTTC
CASSQPGYSGYTF
>TRBJ2-1|TRBV7-9|TRBD1|.
TGTGCCAGCAGCTGGACAGGGGACAATGAGCAGTTCTTC
CASSWTGDNEQFF
>TRBJ2-5|TRBV6-1|.|.
TGTGCCAGCAGTGAAGGGCAGATGACCCAGTACTTC
CASSEGQMTQYF
>TRBJ2-1|TRBV6-4|.|.
TGTGCCAGCAGTCAGGTGGAAGGAAGTGAGCAGTTCTTC
CASSQVEGSEQFF
>TRBJ2-1|TRBV4-1|TRBD2|.
TGCGCCAGCAGCCAAGTCCCGCCGTTAGCGGGGCCCTCCTACAATGAGCAGTTCTTC
CASSQVPPLAGPSYNEQFF
>TRBJ2-1|TRBV7-9|TRBD2|.
TGTGCCAGCAGCCCAAGCGGGGGGACTCACAATGAGCAGTTCTTC
CASSPSGGTHNEQFF
>TRBJ1-4|TRBV9|.|.
TGTGCCAGCAGCGTAGAAGGGGGGGGTCAGAATAATGAAAAACTGTTTTTT
CASSVEGGGQNNEKLFF
>TRBJ2-1|TRBV7-9|TRBD2|.
TGTGCCAGCAGCACCTGGACTAGCGGGGATAACAATGAGCAGTTCTTC
CASSTWTSGDNNEQFF
>TRBJ2-2|TRBV6-5|.|.
TGTGCCAGTTGGGGCTCCGGGGAGCTGTTTTTT
CASWGSGELFF
>TRBJ2-3|TRBV7-2|.|.
TGTGCCAGCAGCCCGCTAGTGACCTTAACAGATACGCAGTATTTT
CASSPLVTLTDTQYF
>TRBJ1-3|TRBV4-1|TRBD1|.
TGCGCCAGCAGCCAAGAGATTACAGGGGACCTCTCTGGAAACACCATATATTTT
CASSQEITGDLSGNTIYF
>TRBJ2-7|TRBV4-1|.|.
TGCGCCAGCAGCCTCGCCCGGGCCTACGAGCAGTACTTC
CASSLARAYEQYF
>TRBJ2-7|TRBV19|.|.
TGTGCCAGTAGCTCGGGAGCCTACGAGCAGTACTTC
CASSSGAYEQYF
>TRBJ1-3|TRBV15|TRBD1|.
TGTGCCACCGGGCAGGGGGCATCTGGAAACACCATATATTTT
CATGQGASGNTIYF
>TRBJ1-3|TRBV19|.|.
TGTGCCAGTAGTCCAACCGGGACAAAGGCTGGAAACACCATATATTTT
CASSPTGTKAGNTIYF
>TRBJ1-1|TRBV9|TRBD1|.
TGTGCCAGCAGCGAGTGGCAGGGGGCTGGGCACACTGAAGCTTTCTTT
CASSEWQGAGHTEAFF
>TRBJ1-6|TRBV5-6|TRBD1|.
TGTGCCAGCAGCTCACCCGGACAGGGAAGCTCACCCCTCCACTTT
CASSSPGQGSSPLHF
>TRBJ2-7|TRBV18|.|.
TGTGCCAGCTCACCACTGGAGGAATACGAGCAGTACTTC
CASSPLEEYEQYF
>TRBJ1-1|TRBV6-1|.|.
TGTGCCAGCTCCAGGGGTATGAACACTGAAGCTTTCTTT
CASSRGMNTEAFF
>TRBJ2-7|TRBV19|.|once
TGTGCCAGTAGTATAGGACACACCGCCTACGAGCAGTACTTC
CASSIGHTAYEQYF
>TRBJ2-3|TRBV7-6|.|once
TGTGCCAGCAGCAATACAGGCTCTAGCACAGATACGCAGTATTTT
CASSNTGSSTDTQYF
>TRBJ2-4|TRBV7-6|TRBD1|.
TGTGCCAGCAGCCCGGGACAGGGTAGCATTCAGTACTTC
CASSPGQGSIQYF
>TRBJ2-7|TRBV2|TRBD2|.
TGTGCCGCATCGGGGGGGACCTACGAGCAGTACTTC
CAASGGTYEQYF